These 28 T cell receptor beta chains came from one sample sequenced in a study of long-term antiretroviral therapy in people with HIV. Sequencing relied on immunoSEQ assay v3.0, run at survey level. Clones were read by immunoSEQ multiplex PCR, and TCRdb kept only the in-frame ones, dropping some. The sample lists roughly 30,000 clones, approximately 83% occurring once. Specimen: unsorted PBMCs, collected 0.8 years before starting antiretroviral therapy. The origin of the receptors is a man in his late teens or twenties with HIV.

The CDR3 sequence: CASSTGTGRLNEQFF. CDR3 nucleotide sequence: TGTGCCAGCAGCACCGGGACAGGCCGCCTAAATGAGCAGTTCTTC. This rearrangement joins TRBV5-4 to TRBJ2-1, with 8 bases matching TRBD1. The ends lost 4 bases at V and 7 bases at J; junction bases unmatched: 10. CDR1 is SGHNT and CDR2 is YYREEE in the germline V gene (reference sequence). This CDR3 spans 15 amino acids.

The chain links TRBV2 to TRBJ2-6; D is possibly TRBD1 or TRBD2 (7 bases each). The V gene lost 7 bases and the J gene lost 2 bases, with 18 bases spanning the gap. Germline values: CDR1 SNHLY, CDR2 FYNNEI. CDR3 length: 17 residues. The CDR3 sequence is CASIWGGGTAGANVLTF. CDR3 nucleotides: TGTGCCAGCATTTGGGGGGGTGGGACAGCTGGGGCCAACGTCCTGACTTTC.

The rearrangement links TRBV5-4 to TRBJ1-4; TRBD1 aligns across 7 bases. Germline V gene lookup returns CDR1 SGHNT and CDR2 YYREEE (reference sequence). The CDR3 extends over 14 amino acids. Germline trimming cut 4 bases from V and 6 bases from J; bases unmatched to any gene: 6. CDR3 nucleotide sequence: TGTGCCAGCAGCCCCAGGGGGGGAGATGAAAAACTGTTTTTT. Its protein is CASSPRGGDEKLFF.

This sequence joins TRBV7-9 and TRBJ2-1; D is undetermined. The CDR3 covers 11 residues. The V and J ends lost 6 bases and 9 bases respectively, with 9 bases between them. Germline loops: CDR1 SEHNR, CDR2 FQNEAQ (reference sequence). In DNA form, the CDR3 reads TGTGCCAGCAGTCGTGGCGGTGAGCAGTTCTTC. This gives the protein CASSRGGEQFF.

This clone was recorded only once. This sequence joins TRBV19 and TRBJ2-3; no definite D call. V was clipped by 5 bases and J by 0 bases, with 6 bases between them. Germline V gene sequence: CDR1 LNHDA, CDR2 SQIVND (reference sequence). The CDR3 loop spans 13 amino acids. CDR3 in amino acids: CASSQLSTDTQYF. The CDR3 DNA follows: TGTGCCAGTAGTCAACTAAGCACAGATACGCAGTATTTT.

The chain employs TRBV7-9 and TRBJ2-1; 7 nucleotides line up with TRBD2. Unmatched junction bases numbered 4, after V lost 5 bases and J lost 0 bases. The CDR3 consists of 15 residues. Per the germline V gene, CDR1 is SEHNR and CDR2 is FQNEAQ (reference sequence). In nucleotides, the CDR3 is TGTGCCAGCAGCCGAGCGGGGAGCTCCTACAATGAGCAGTTCTTC. Translated, it gives CASSRAGSSYNEQFF.

The V call is TRBV5-1, the J call TRBJ1-3, with D unresolved. The germline V and J ends were trimmed by 1 base and 3 bases, with 8 bases remaining between them. Germline CDR1 and CDR2: SGHRS and YFSETQ. This CDR3 comprises 14 residues. The CDR3 region has the DNA TGCGCCAGCAGCTTGAACAGCTTTGGAAACACCATATATTTT. As protein: CASSLNSFGNTIYF.

V and J are TRBV14 and TRBJ2-2, with a possible D match to TRBD2 (6 bases). Per the germline V gene, CDR1 is SGHDN and CDR2 is FVKESK. The CDR3 covers 15 residues. Trimming left V 4 bases short and J 2 bases short, with 11 bases between. The CDR3 nucleotides are TGTGCCAGCAGCCTACCGGGACTCAACACCGGGGAGCTGTTTTTT. It specifies CASSLPGLNTGELFF.

The chain combines TRBV6-6 with TRBJ1-2; D gene unclear. This CDR3 region has 13 residues. Germline V CDR1 and CDR2: MNHNY, SVGAGI (reference sequence). V dropped 2 bases and J dropped 6 bases, with 10 bases sitting between them. The CDR3 loop reads CASSYPHLDGYTF. As DNA, the CDR3 is TGTGCCAGCAGTTACCCACACTTGGATGGCTACACCTTC.

This rearrangement joins TRBV7-3 to TRBJ2-2, with D perhaps TRBD1 or TRBD2 (5 bases each). From germline, CDR1 is SGHTA and CDR2 FQGTGA. This CDR3 spans 14 amino acids. With 7 bases removed from V and 3 bases from J, the gap between germline ends came to 12 bases. Here the CDR3 reads CASTLGPHTGELFF. CDR3 in DNA: TGTGCCAGCACCTTGGGACCGCACACCGGGGAGCTGTTTTTT.

The chain recombines TRBV7-9 with TRBJ2-3; TRBD2 aligns across 9 bases. The J segment lost 0 bases and the V segment lost 5 bases, leaving 6 bases of the junction unmatched. Germline CDR1 reads SEHNR; CDR2 reads FQNEAQ (reference sequence). The CDR3 contains 16 residues. The CDR3 nucleotides are TGTGCCAGCAGCCGCCTAGCGGGGACAAGCACAGATACGCAGTATTTT. Translating it yields CASSRLAGTSTDTQYF.

CDR3 sequence: CASSPRKAGELFF. CDR3 bases: TGTGCCAGCTCACCACGAAAGGCAGGGGAGCTGTTTTTT. The chain has TRBV18 and TRBJ2-2; D not certain. Trimming left V 1 base short and J 8 bases short, with 8 bases between. Germline V lookup: CDR1 KGHSH, CDR2 LQKENI. The length of the CDR3 is 13 residues. Variable domain in full (rest from reference TRBV18 and TRBJ2-2): NAGVMQNPRHLVRRRGQEARLRCSPMKGHSHVYWYRQLPEEGLKFMVYLQKENIIDESGMPKERFSAEFPKEGPSILRIQQVVRGDSAAYFCASSPRKAGELFFGEGSRLTVL.

J is TRBJ2-2 and V is TRBV27; 8 bases map to TRBD2. Germline V gene lookup returns CDR1 MNHEY and CDR2 SMNVEV (reference sequence). The CDR3 is 16 amino acids. Trimming cost V 6 bases and J 6 bases; bases outside gene matches: 12. CDR3 protein: CASSLSGTSGPGELFF. DNA for the CDR3: TGTGCCAGCAGCCTATCCGGGACTAGTGGACCCGGGGAGCTGTTTTTT.

This clone showed up just a few times. The CDR3 DNA is TGTGCCAGCAGCTTTTCTACAACCTACGAGCAGTACTTC. Encoded protein: CASSFSTTYEQYF. The chain recombines TRBV7-2 with TRBJ2-7; D gene ambiguous. Germline values: CDR1 SGHTA, CDR2 FQGNSA. V lost 3 bases and J 2 bases, leaving 8 bases between the germline ends. This CDR3 region has 13 residues.

V and J are TRBV5-8 and TRBJ2-2; D unresolved. There are 17 residues in the CDR3. Germline lookup yields CDR1 SGHTS and CDR2 YDEGEE. Between the trimmed V and J ends, which lost 2 bases and 2 bases, there was a span of 16 bases. The CDR3 loop reads CASSFISETLNTGELFF. The CDR3, as DNA: TGTGCCAGCAGCTTTATCTCCGAGACACTAAACACCGGGGAGCTGTTTTTT.

The CDR3 here is CASRSMGTGGNGANVLTF. The CDR3 DNA is TGTGCCAGCAGATCCATGGGGACAGGGGGCAACGGGGCCAACGTCCTGACTTTC. V usage is TRBV5-8 and J usage is TRBJ2-6; 12 bases align to TRBD1. This CDR3 comprises 18 residues. Trimming removed 5 bases from V and 4 bases from J; junction bases left unmatched: 10. In germline, CDR1 is SGHTS, CDR2 YDEGEE.

This chain uses TRBV5-5 with TRBJ2-1; 8 positions match TRBD2. The CDR3 is made up of 17 amino acids. Trimming took 0 bases from V and 3 from J; bases not matched to a gene: 8. Germline V gives CDR1 SGHKS, CDR2 YYEKEE (reference sequence). CDR3 coding DNA: TGTGCCAGCAGCTTGGCCGGGGCGGGAGGAATCTACAATGAGCAGTTCTTC. It codes for CASSLAGAGGIYNEQFF.

The chain links TRBV18 to TRBJ2-3; perhaps TRBD1 as D (5 bases). Germline lookup yields CDR1 KGHSH and CDR2 LQKENI. Trimming took off 6 bases at V and 6 bases at J, with 7 bases between the two ends. The CDR3 is made up of 11 amino acids. The CDR3 protein is CASSSGDTQYF. The CDR3 DNA follows: TGTGCCAGCTCCTCAGGGGATACGCAGTATTTT.

The chain links TRBV30 to TRBJ1-3; D gene ambiguous. The germline gives CDR1 GTSNPN, CDR2 SVGIG (reference sequence). The CDR3 runs to 11 residues. V lost 3 bases, J lost 8 bases, and 8 bases lay in between. CDR3 bases: TGTGCCTGGAGCCGCCCGGACACCATATATTTT. It is translated as CAWSRPDTIYF.

This CDR3 is CASTGTSYNEQFF. The CDR3 DNA sequence: TGTGCCAGCACCGGGACTTCTTACAATGAGCAGTTCTTC. The rearrangement uses TRBV2 and TRBJ2-1; possibly TRBD2 for D (6 bases). Looked up from germline, CDR1 is SNHLY and CDR2 is FYNNEI. V was shortened by 7 bases and J by 4 bases, with 11 bases between the two germline ends. The length of the CDR3 is 13 residues.

The rearrangement links TRBV5-1 to TRBJ2-3; 11 positions match TRBD2. Germline CDR1 and CDR2: SGHRS and YFSETQ. The CDR3 is 16 amino acids. V dropped 5 bases and J dropped 2; count of bases not matched to a gene: 7. CDR3 residues: CASRAGLAAFTDTQYF. The CDR3 DNA is TGCGCCAGCAGGGCGGGACTAGCGGCCTTCACAGATACGCAGTATTTT. Using reference TRBV5-1 and TRBJ2-3 for the parts outside the CDR3, the full variable domain is KAGVTQTPRYLIKTRGQQVTLSCSPISGHRSVSWYQQTPGQGLQFLFEYFSETQRNKGNFPGRFSGRQFSNSRSEMNVSTLELGDSALYLCASRAGLAAFTDTQYFGPGTRLTVL.

V usage is TRBV29-1 and J usage is TRBJ1-1, with D possibly TRBD1 on 5 matching bases. Germline CDR1 and CDR2: SQVTM and ANQGSEA. This CDR3 is 12 amino acids long. The V end lost 3 bases, the J end lost 2 bases, and 7 bases lay between the germline ends. The CDR3 bases are TGCAGCGTTGAGGGGGGAAACACTGAAGCTTTCTTT. Protein product: CSVEGGNTEAFF. The whole variable domain, filled in from reference TRBV29-1 and TRBJ1-1, reads SAVISQKPSRDICQRGTSLTIQCQVDSQVTMMFWYRQQPGQSLTLIATANQGSEATYESGFVIDKFPISRPNLTFSTLTVSNMSPEDSSIYLCSVEGGNTEAFFGQGTRLTVV.

This clone was recorded only once. The rearrangement links TRBV27 to TRBJ2-1; the match to TRBD1 covers 9 bases. Germline CDR1 reads MNHEY; CDR2 reads SMNVEV (reference sequence). V lost 10 bases and J lost 5; bases outside the gene matches: 9. This CDR3 has 14 amino acids. The chain's CDR3 is CATWGQGKNNEQFF. The CDR3, as DNA: TGTGCCACCTGGGGACAGGGAAAAAACAATGAGCAGTTCTTC.

This clone was counted only a few times. The V and J genes are TRBV5-4 and TRBJ2-3; D not resolved. Germline V lookup: CDR1 SGHNT, CDR2 YYREEE (reference sequence). V lost 0 bases and J 3 bases, leaving 5 bases between the germline ends. The CDR3 runs 13 residues. The DNA for the CDR3 is TGTGCCAGCAGCTTGGGGATTACAGATACGCAGTATTTT. It specifies CASSLGITDTQYF.

This chain links TRBV5-1 with TRBJ2-5; D might be TRBD2 (6 bases). Trimming removed 0 bases from V and 4 bases from J, with 13 bases in between. This CDR3 region has 15 residues. Germline CDR1 is SGHRS and CDR2 is YFSETQ. The CDR3 DNA sequence: TGCGCCAGCAGCTTGGTACCTAGCGAGGTAGAGACCCAGTACTTC. As protein: CASSLVPSEVETQYF.

The chain couples TRBV4-1 to TRBJ2-1, with D maybe TRBD1 (5 bases). Trimming cost V 6 bases and J 7 bases, with 19 bases left between them. CDR1 is MGHRA and CDR2 is YSYEKL in the germline V gene. The CDR3 runs 15 residues. Here the CDR3 DNA reads TGCGCCAGCAGTTATAGAAAGGGGTTGGGTAATGAGCAGTTCTTC. It specifies CASSYRKGLGNEQFF.

This clone turned up a few times. The chain combines TRBV2 with TRBJ2-2; a possible D gene is TRBD2 (5 bases). Germline lookup yields CDR1 SNHLY and CDR2 FYNNEI. The germline V and J ends were trimmed by 0 bases and 3 bases, with 14 bases remaining between them. The CDR3 is 17 amino acids. The CDR3: CASSEALPPGDTGELFF. The CDR3, as DNA: TGTGCCAGCAGTGAAGCGCTCCCCCCCGGGGACACCGGGGAGCTGTTTTTT.

This clone showed up just once. The V and J genes are TRBV11-3 and TRBJ2-7; 7 bases align to TRBD1. Germline V gene lookup returns CDR1 SGHNT and CDR2 YENEEA. The CDR3 totals 15 residues. Trimming took 6 bases from V and 2 from J; bases not matched to a gene: 10. The CDR3 DNA reads as TGTGCCAGCAGAGTGGGTCGTAGGGGGCCCTACGAGCAGTACTTC. This encodes CASRVGRRGPYEQYF.